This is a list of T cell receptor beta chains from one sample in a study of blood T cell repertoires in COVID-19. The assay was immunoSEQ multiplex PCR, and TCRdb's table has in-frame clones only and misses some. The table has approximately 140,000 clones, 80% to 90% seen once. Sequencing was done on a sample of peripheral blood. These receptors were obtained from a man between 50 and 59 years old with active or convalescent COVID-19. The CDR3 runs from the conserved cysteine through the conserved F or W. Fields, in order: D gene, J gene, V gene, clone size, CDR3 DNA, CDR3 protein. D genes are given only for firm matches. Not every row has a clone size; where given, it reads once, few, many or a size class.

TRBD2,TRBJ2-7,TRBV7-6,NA,TGTGCCACCACGCCCGGGGCGAGCGGGAGGGCCGGATACGAGCAGTACTTC,CATTPGASGRAGYEQYF
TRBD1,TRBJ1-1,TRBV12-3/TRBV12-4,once,TGTGCCAGCAACAGGGGCCAGAACACTGAAGCTTTCTTT,CASNRGQNTEAFF
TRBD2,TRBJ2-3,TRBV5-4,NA,TGTGCCAGCAGCTGGGGGGGACTAGCGGACACAGATACGCAGTATTTT,CASSWGGLADTDTQYF
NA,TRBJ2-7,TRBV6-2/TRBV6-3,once,TGTGCCAGCAGTGACCCTAGCGAGCAGTACTTC,CASSDPSEQYF
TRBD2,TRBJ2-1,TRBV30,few,TGTGCCTGGAGTGTCACTAGCGGGCACAATAATGAGCAGTTCTTC,CAWSVTSGHNNEQFF
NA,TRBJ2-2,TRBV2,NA,TGTGCCAGCCATCCCCGGACATGGGACGGGGAGCTGTTTTTT,CASHPRTWDGELFF
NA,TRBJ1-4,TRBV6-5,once,TGTGCCAGCAGAGGAGCAGGGGATAATGAAAAACTGTTTTTT,CASRGAGDNEKLFF
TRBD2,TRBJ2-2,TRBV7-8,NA,TGTGCCAGCAGCCCCCTAGCGGGGGATACCGGGGAGCTGTTTTTT,CASSPLAGDTGELFF
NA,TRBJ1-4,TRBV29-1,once,TGCAGCGCTGGGGCAGACAGGCGCCTTGAAAAACTGTTTTTT,CSAGADRRLEKLFF
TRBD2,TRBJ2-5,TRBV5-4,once,TGTGCCAGCAGCTTGATGGCGGGGGGGCAAGAGACCCAGTACTTC,CASSLMAGGQETQYF
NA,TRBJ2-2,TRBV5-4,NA,TGTGCCAGCAGTAGGGAGGCTTCGAACACCGGGGAGCTGTTTTTT,CASSREASNTGELFF
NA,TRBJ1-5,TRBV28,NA,TGTGCCAGCAGTTGGTCGGCAGGGTCTTATAGCAATCAGCCCCAGCATTTT,CASSWSAGSYSNQPQHF
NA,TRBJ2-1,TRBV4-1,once,TGCGCCAGCAGCCGAGACCCTGGGAGAACCTACAATGAGCAGTTCTTC,CASSRDPGRTYNEQFF
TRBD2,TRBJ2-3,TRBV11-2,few,TGTGCCAGCAGGGGTAGCGGAGCGGGAACGCAGTATTTT,CASRGSGAGTQYF
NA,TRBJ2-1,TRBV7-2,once,TGTGCCAGCAGCTCCCGCACGGGCGGGTCGTACAATGAGCAGTTCTTC,CASSSRTGGSYNEQFF
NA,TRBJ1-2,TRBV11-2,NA,TGTGCCAGCAGCTTAGTTGCCGGGGTTGGCTACACCTTC,CASSLVAGVGYTF